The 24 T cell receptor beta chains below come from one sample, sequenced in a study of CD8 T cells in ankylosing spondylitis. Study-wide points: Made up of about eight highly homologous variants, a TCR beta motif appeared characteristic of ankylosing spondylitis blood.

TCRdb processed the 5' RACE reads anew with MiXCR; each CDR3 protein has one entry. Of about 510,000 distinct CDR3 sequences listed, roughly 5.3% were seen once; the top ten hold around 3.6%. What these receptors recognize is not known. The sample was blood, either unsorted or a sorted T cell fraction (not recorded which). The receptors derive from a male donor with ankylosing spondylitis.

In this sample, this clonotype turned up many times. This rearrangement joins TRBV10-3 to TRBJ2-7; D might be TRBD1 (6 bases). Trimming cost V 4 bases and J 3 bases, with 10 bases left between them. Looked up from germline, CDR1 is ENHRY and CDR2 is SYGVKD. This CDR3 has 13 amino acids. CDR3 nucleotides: TGTGCCATCAGTGCTCGGACAGACTACGAGCAGTACTTC. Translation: CAISARTDYEQYF.

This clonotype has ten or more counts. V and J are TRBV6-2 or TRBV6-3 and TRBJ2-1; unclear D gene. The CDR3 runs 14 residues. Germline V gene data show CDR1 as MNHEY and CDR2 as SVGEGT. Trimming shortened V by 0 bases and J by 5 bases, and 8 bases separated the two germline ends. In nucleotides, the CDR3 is TGTGCCAGCAGTTACTCGTTGAGTAACAATGAGCAGTTCTTC. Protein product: CASSYSLSNNEQFF.

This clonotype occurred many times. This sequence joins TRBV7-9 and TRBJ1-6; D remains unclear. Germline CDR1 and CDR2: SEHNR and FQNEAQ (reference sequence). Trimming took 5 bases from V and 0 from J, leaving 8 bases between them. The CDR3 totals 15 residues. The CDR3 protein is CASSPPSSYNSPLHF. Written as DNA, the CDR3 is TGTGCCAGCAGCCCCCCGAGCTCCTATAATTCACCCCTCCACTTT.

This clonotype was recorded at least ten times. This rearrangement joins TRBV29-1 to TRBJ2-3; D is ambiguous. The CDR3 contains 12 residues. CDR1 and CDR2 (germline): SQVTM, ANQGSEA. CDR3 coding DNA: TGCAGTTACAGCCCTAGTACGGATACGCAGTATTTT. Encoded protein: CSYSPSTDTQYF.

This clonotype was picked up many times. CDR3 loop: CASSQVPYRGNEAFF. DNA of the CDR3: TGCGCCAGCAGCCAAGTCCCTTACAGGGGGAATGAAGCTTTCTTT. The chain joins TRBV4-1 to TRBJ1-1; TRBD1 matches 8 bases. V dropped 1 base and J dropped 7; count of bases not matched to a gene: 8. The CDR3 consists of 15 residues. Germline lookup yields CDR1 MGHRA and CDR2 YSYEKL.

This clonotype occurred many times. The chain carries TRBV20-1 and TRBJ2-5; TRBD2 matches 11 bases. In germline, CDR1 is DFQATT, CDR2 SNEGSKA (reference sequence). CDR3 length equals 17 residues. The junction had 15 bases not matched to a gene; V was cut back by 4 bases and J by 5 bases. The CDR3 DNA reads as TGCAGTGCTACCCGGACTAGCGGGCCGATCTTGATGGAGACCCAGTACTTC. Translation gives CSATRTSGPILMETQYF.

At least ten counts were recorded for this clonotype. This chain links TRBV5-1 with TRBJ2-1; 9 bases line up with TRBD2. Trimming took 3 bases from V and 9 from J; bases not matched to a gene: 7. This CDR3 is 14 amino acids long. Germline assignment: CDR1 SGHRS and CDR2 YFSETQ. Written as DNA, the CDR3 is TGCGCCAGCAGCTCCTTGCGGGAGGGGCGTGAGCAGTTCTTC. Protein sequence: CASSSLREGREQFF.

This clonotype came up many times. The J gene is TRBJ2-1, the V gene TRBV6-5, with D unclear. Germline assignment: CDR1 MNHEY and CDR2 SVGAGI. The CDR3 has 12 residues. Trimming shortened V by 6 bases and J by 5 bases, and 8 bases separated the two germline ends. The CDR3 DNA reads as TGTGCCAGCAGGGGGTCGGACAATGAGCAGTTCTTC. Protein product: CASRGSDNEQFF.

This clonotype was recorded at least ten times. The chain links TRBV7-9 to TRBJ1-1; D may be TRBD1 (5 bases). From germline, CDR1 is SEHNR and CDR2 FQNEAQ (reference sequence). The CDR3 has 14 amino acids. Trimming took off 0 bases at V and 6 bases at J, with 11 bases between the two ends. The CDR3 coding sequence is TGTGCCAGCAGCTTAGCCAGGGATTTTGCTGAAGCTTTCTTT. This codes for CASSLARDFAEAFF.

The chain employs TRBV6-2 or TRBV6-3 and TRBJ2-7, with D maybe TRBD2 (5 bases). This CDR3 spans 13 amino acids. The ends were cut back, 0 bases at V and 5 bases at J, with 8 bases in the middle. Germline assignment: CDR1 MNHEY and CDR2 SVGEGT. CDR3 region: CASSYSRGNEQYF. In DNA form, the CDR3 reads TGTGCCAGCAGTTACTCGAGAGGGAACGAGCAGTACTTC.

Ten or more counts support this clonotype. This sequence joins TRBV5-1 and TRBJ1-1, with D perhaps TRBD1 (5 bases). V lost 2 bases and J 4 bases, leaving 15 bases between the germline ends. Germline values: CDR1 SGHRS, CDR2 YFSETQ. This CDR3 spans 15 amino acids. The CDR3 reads CASSLGQGMTTEAFF. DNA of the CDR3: TGCGCCAGCAGCTTAGGGCAGGGTATGACCACTGAAGCTTTCTTT.

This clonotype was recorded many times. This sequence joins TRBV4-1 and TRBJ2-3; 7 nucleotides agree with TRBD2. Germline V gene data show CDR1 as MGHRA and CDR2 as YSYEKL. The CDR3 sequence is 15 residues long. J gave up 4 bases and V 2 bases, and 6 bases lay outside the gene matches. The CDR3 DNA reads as TGCGCCAGCAGCCAACCCCAGCGGGGCGCAGATACGCAGTATTTT. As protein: CASSQPQRGADTQYF.

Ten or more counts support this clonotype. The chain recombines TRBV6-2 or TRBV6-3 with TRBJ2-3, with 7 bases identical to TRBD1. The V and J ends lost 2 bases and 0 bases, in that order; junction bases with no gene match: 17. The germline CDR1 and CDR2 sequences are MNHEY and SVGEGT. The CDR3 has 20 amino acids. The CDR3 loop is CASSYPLTGIGMPSTDTQYF. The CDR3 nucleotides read TGTGCCAGCAGTTACCCGTTGACAGGGATCGGGATGCCTAGCACAGATACGCAGTATTTT.

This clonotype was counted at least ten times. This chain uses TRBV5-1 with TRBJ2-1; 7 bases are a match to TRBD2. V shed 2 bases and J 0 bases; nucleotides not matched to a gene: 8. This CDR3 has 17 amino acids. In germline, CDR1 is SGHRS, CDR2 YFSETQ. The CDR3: CASSLNPGGGSYNEQFF. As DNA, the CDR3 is TGCGCCAGCAGCTTAAACCCGGGGGGAGGCTCCTACAATGAGCAGTTCTTC.

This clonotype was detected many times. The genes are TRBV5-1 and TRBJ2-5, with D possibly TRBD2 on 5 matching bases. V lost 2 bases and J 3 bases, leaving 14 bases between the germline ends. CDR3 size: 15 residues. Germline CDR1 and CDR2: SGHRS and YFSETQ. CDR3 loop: CASSLTRTAEETQYF. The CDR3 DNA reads TGCGCCAGCAGCTTAACTAGGACCGCGGAAGAGACCCAGTACTTC. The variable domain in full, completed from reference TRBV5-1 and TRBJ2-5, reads KAGVTQTPRYLIKTRGQQVTLSCSPISGHRSVSWYQQTPGQGLQFLFEYFSETQRNKGNFPGRFSGRQFSNSRSEMNVSTLELGDSALYLCASSLTRTAEETQYFGPGTRLLVL.

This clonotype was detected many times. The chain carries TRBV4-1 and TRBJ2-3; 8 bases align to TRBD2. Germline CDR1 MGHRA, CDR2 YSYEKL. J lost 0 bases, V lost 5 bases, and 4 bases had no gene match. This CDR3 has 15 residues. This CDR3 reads CASSVSGISTDTQYF. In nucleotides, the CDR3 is TGCGCCAGCAGCGTTAGCGGGATCAGCACAGATACGCAGTATTTT.

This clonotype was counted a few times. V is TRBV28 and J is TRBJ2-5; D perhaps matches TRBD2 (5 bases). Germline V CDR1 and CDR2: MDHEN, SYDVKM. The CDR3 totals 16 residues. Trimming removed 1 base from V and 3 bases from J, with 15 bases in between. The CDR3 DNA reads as TGTGCCAGCAGTTTATTAGCCAATTTGGGAGAAGAGACCCAGTACTTC. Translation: CASSLLANLGEETQYF.

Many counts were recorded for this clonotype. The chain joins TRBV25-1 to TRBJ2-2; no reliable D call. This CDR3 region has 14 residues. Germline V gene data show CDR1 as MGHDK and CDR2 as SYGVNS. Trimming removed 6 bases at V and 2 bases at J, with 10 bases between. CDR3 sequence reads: CASRKGSNTGELFF. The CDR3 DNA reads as TGTGCCAGCAGAAAAGGGTCCAACACCGGGGAGCTGTTTTTT.

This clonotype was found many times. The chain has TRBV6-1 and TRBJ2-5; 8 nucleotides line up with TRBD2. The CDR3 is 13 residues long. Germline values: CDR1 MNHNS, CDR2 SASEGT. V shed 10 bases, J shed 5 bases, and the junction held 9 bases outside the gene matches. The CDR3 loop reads CATSGGLIETQYF. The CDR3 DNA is TGTGCCACGAGCGGGGGTCTGATCGAGACCCAGTACTTC.

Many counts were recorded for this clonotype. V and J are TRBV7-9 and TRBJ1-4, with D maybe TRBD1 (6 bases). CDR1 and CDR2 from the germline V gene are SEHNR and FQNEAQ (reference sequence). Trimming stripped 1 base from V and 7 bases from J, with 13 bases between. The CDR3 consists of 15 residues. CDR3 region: CASSLGSGALEKLFF. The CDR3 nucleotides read TGTGCCAGCAGCTTAGGATCAGGGGCACTTGAAAAACTGTTTTTT.

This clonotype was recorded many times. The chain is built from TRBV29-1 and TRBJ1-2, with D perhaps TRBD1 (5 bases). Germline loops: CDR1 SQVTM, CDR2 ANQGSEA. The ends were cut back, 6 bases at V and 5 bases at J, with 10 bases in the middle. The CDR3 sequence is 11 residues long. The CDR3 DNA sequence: TGCAGCGTACCAGGGAGGTATGGCTACACCTTC. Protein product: CSVPGRYGYTF.

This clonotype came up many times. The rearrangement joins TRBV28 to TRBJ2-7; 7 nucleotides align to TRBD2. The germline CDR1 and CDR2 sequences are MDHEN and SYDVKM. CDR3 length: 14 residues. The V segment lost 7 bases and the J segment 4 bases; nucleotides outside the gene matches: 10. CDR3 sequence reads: CASTSTGGSYEQYF. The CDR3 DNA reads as TGTGCCAGCACCTCTACGGGGGGATCGTACGAGCAGTACTTC.

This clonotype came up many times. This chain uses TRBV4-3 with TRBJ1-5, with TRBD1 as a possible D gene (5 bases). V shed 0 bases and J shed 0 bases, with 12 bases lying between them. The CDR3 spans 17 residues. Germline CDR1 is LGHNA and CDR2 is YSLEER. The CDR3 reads CASSQDWVRASNQPQHF. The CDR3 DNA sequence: TGCGCCAGCAGCCAAGATTGGGTCAGGGCTAGCAATCAGCCCCAGCATTTT.

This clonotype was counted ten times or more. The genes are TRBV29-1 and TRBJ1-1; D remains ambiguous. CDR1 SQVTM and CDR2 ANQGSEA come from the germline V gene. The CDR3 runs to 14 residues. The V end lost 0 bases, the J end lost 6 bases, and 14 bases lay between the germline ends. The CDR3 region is CSVEDSRLRAEAFF. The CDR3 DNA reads TGCAGCGTTGAAGATTCGAGATTGAGGGCTGAAGCTTTCTTT.